A single sample is the source of the 20 T cell receptor beta chains below, sequenced in a study of OX40 agonist ivuxolimab in advanced cancers. Profiled with immunoSEQ multiplex PCR; TCRdb holds only in-frame clones, not every one. The repertoire consists of over 65,000 clones, with approximately 85% occurring once and the leading ten covering 2% to 2.5%. This sample comprised CD4+ or CD8+ T cells sorted from blood, obtained in a trial of the OX40 agonist ivuxolimab. The origin of the receptors is an adult with an advanced solid tumor such as melanoma, head and neck, liver or kidney cancer.

The chain carries TRBV5-1 and TRBJ1-1; TRBD1 matches at 8 bases. V trimming: 1 base; J trimming: 1 base; junction bases outside the gene matches: 6. From germline, CDR1 is SGHRS and CDR2 YFSETQ. This CDR3 region has 16 residues. The CDR3 sequence is CASSLPRTGSNTEAFF. For the CDR3, the DNA is TGCGCCAGCAGCTTGCCTCGGACAGGGTCGAACACTGAAGCTTTCTTT. Full variable domain (remainder filled in from reference TRBV5-1 and TRBJ1-1): KAGVTQTPRYLIKTRGQQVTLSCSPISGHRSVSWYQQTPGQGLQFLFEYFSETQRNKGNFPGRFSGRQFSNSRSEMNVSTLELGDSALYLCASSLPRTGSNTEAFFGQGTRLTVV.

This clone was detected only a few times. The J gene is TRBJ1-1, the V gene TRBV5-6; 9 positions match TRBD1. Germline-derived CDR1 and CDR2 are SGHDT and YYEEEE. The CDR3 has 15 residues. After removal of 4 bases from V and 6 bases from J, the junction contained 10 bases not matched to a gene. Written as DNA, the CDR3 is TGTGCCAGCAGCAGGACAGGGGCTTCGATGGCTGAAGCTTTCTTT. Encoded protein: CASSRTGASMAEAFF.

The rearrangement joins TRBV2 to TRBJ2-7; the D is unclear. V dropped 6 bases and J dropped 0 bases, with 9 bases sitting between them. In germline, CDR1 is SNHLY, CDR2 FYNNEI. This CDR3 is 13 amino acids long. CDR3 region: CASSAERSYEQYF. DNA for the CDR3: TGTGCCAGCAGCGCGGAACGCTCCTACGAGCAGTACTTC. Supplemented by reference TRBV2 and TRBJ2-7, the full variable domain reads EPEVTQTPSHQVTQMGQEVILRCVPISNHLYFYWYRQILGQKVEFLVSFYNNEISEKSEIFDDQFSVERPDGSNFTLKIRSTKLEDSAMYFCASSAERSYEQYFGPGTRLTVT.

The V and J genes are TRBV10-3 and TRBJ2-4; 8 bases align to TRBD1. The CDR3 spans 14 residues. Germline lookup yields CDR1 ENHRY and CDR2 SYGVKD. The trim removed 6 bases at V and 6 bases at J, leaving 7 bases unmatched. CDR3 DNA sequence: TGTGCCATCAGGTCCGACAGGGGTAGAAACATTCAGTACTTC. The encoded protein is CAIRSDRGRNIQYF.

This chain links TRBV19 with TRBJ2-1; TRBD1 might be the D (6 bases). CDR1 and CDR2 (germline): LNHDA, SQIVND (reference sequence). The CDR3 consists of 12 residues. The V end was cut by 5 bases, the J end by 12 bases, with 14 bases between. The CDR3 spells CASSPLGARQFF. In DNA form, the CDR3 reads TGTGCCAGTAGTCCCTTGGGGGCAAGGCAGTTCTTC.

The chain uses TRBV9 and TRBJ2-1; D remains unclear. V was shortened by 1 base and J by 3 bases, with 11 bases between the two germline ends. Germline assignment: CDR1 SGDLS and CDR2 YYNGEE. The CDR3 covers 15 residues. CDR3 residues: CASSVSGSNYNEQFF. DNA for the CDR3: TGTGCCAGCAGCGTATCCGGTTCGAACTACAATGAGCAGTTCTTC.

The chain employs TRBV16 and TRBJ2-7; D perhaps matches TRBD2 (6 bases). The CDR3 runs to 14 residues. Germline loops: CDR1 KGHSY, CDR2 FQNENV. Trimming took 5 bases from V and 4 from J, leaving 15 bases between them. This chain's CDR3 is CASSGAGFQYEQYF. CDR3 sequence (DNA): TGTGCCAGCAGCGGAGCGGGCTTCCAGTACGAGCAGTACTTC.

This clone was seen only a few times. The chain joins TRBV9 to TRBJ1-4, with D hard to call. The CDR3 is 14 residues long. CDR1 and CDR2 from the germline V gene are SGDLS and YYNGEE. The V end was cut by 6 bases, the J end by 1 base, with 10 bases between. CDR3 DNA: TGTGCCAGCAATAGAGGAGTAACTAATGAAAAACTGTTTTTT. It codes for CASNRGVTNEKLFF.

The chain uses TRBV6-6 and TRBJ2-5, with a possible D match to TRBD1 (6 bases). This CDR3 comprises 13 residues. Looked up from germline, CDR1 is MNHNY and CDR2 is SVGAGI (reference sequence). V lost 6 bases to trimming and J lost 4 bases, with 12 bases between them. The CDR3 loop is CASRTPGVETQYF. As DNA, the CDR3 is TGTGCCAGCAGAACCCCAGGGGTAGAGACCCAGTACTTC.

The chain carries TRBV6-4 and TRBJ1-2, with D possibly being TRBD1 (6 bases). Trimming left V 4 bases short and J 3 bases short, with 9 bases between. CDR3 length: 13 amino acids. Germline loops: CDR1 MRHNA, CDR2 SNTAGT. The CDR3 loop is CASSGTGYYGYTF. As DNA, the CDR3 is TGTGCCAGCAGTGGAACAGGGTACTATGGCTACACCTTC.

This clone was detected only once. The V and J genes are TRBV19 and TRBJ1-1; 12 positions match TRBD1. CDR3 length: 15 amino acids. V trimming: 2 bases; J trimming: 5 bases; junction bases outside the gene matches: 3. Germline CDR1 and CDR2: LNHDA and SQIVND (reference sequence). CDR3: CASSIQGQGATEAFF. The CDR3 DNA is TGTGCCAGTAGTATACAGGGACAGGGGGCGACTGAAGCTTTCTTT.

This chain links TRBV28 with TRBJ2-2; D may match TRBD1 or TRBD2 (5 bases each). The CDR3 runs 14 residues. Germline V lookup: CDR1 MDHEN, CDR2 SYDVKM. The V gene lost 0 bases and the J gene lost 6 bases, with 8 bases spanning the gap. The CDR3, as DNA: TGTGCCAGCAGTTTATGGGGGGAAGCCGGGGAGCTGTTTTTT. Translation gives CASSLWGEAGELFF.

This rearrangement joins TRBV18 to TRBJ2-7; D not resolved. Germline values: CDR1 KGHSH, CDR2 LQKENI. The CDR3 is 13 amino acids. V lost 3 bases and J 5 bases, leaving 11 bases between the germline ends. In DNA form, the CDR3 reads TGTGCCAGCTCACCCCCTAGTAAGAACGAGCAGTACTTC. Its translation is CASSPPSKNEQYF.

This chain connects TRBV5-1 to TRBJ2-1; 9 positions agree with TRBD1. Germline V lookup: CDR1 SGHRS, CDR2 YFSETQ. This CDR3 comprises 15 residues. J was trimmed by 6 bases and V by 2 bases; bases with no gene match: 6. The CDR3 region is CASSFGTGKSNEQFF. CDR3 DNA sequence: TGCGCCAGCAGCTTCGGGACAGGGAAGTCCAATGAGCAGTTCTTC.

This chain joins TRBV18 and TRBJ2-2; TRBD2 matches 9 bases. CDR3 length equals 15 residues. V shed 2 bases, J shed 5 bases, and the junction held 3 bases outside the gene matches. Germline CDR1 is KGHSH and CDR2 is LQKENI. CDR3 sequence (DNA): TGTGCCAGCTCACCAGGGCTAGCGGGGACCGGGGAGCTGTTTTTT. Amino acids: CASSPGLAGTGELFF.

The V and J genes are TRBV5-1 and TRBJ2-3; 7 bases are shared with TRBD2. This CDR3 comprises 14 residues. Germline CDR1 and CDR2: SGHRS and YFSETQ. V trimming: 4 bases; J trimming: 2 bases; junction bases outside the gene matches: 4. CDR3 in amino acids: CASSGTKITDTQYF. CDR3 sequence (DNA): TGCGCCAGCAGCGGGACTAAAATCACAGATACGCAGTATTTT.

The sample holds one count of this clone. This CDR3 is CASSGVRTSGNTIYF. The CDR3 DNA is TGTGCCAGCAGCGGGGTCCGTACTTCTGGAAACACCATATATTTT. The V call is TRBV9, the J call TRBJ1-3, with no clear D. Germline-derived CDR1 and CDR2 are SGDLS and YYNGEE. The CDR3 is 15 residues long. Trimming stripped 3 bases from V and 1 base from J, with 11 bases between.

The V and J genes are TRBV28 and TRBJ1-5; maybe TRBD1 (5 bases). The V and J ends lost 6 bases and 4 bases respectively, with 13 bases between them. CDR1 is MDHEN and CDR2 is SYDVKM in the germline V gene. This CDR3 is 14 amino acids long. In DNA, the CDR3 is TGTGCCAGCAGCCCCGGGACGGTGAATCAGCCCCAGCATTTT. Translated: CASSPGTVNQPQHF. The full variable domain, its missing parts supplied by reference TRBV28 and TRBJ1-5, is DVKVTQSSRYLVKRTGEKVFLECVQDMDHENMFWYRQDPGLGLRLIYFSYDVKMKEKGDIPEGYSVSREKKERFSLILESASTNQTSMYLCASSPGTVNQPQHFGDGTRLSIL.

V gene TRBV15 combines with J gene TRBJ2-7; D gene uncertain. Trimming took off 0 bases at V and 5 bases at J, with 14 bases between the two ends. The germline V gene encodes CDR1 LNHNV and CDR2 YYDKDF (reference sequence). This CDR3 is built from 15 residues. CDR3 in DNA: TGTGCCACCAGCAGAGATAGGTCCCAAGCCCACGAGCAGTACTTC. This encodes CATSRDRSQAHEQYF.

The chain has TRBV28 and TRBJ1-4; D call uncertain. V was trimmed by 1 base and J by 13 bases, leaving 10 bases between them. Looked up from germline, CDR1 is MDHEN and CDR2 is SYDVKM. The CDR3 covers 12 residues. This chain's CDR3 is CASSLYGKGLFF. The CDR3 nucleotides are TGTGCCAGCAGTTTATATGGGAAAGGACTGTTTTTT.